The clone carrying this T cell receptor (beta chain) has a count of ten or more. Its antigen is not known. This sample stems from a study of CD8+CD57+ T cells in acquired aplastic anemia. Whole-study context: Quantities of DNA derived from sorted CD4+ and CD8+ cells averaged around 3 ug. Sequencing produced an average of approximately 11 million reads per healthy donor for CD4+ cells. Study results and limitations: A set of approximately 29 CD8+ CDR3 sequences was shared between patients and controls, and these sequences appeared highly expressed in patients. In CD8+ cells, Simpson's diversity showed no significant difference between patients and controls.

The germline V gene has CDR1 SEHNR and CDR2 FQNEAQ (reference sequence). This CDR3 comprises 17 residues. V dropped 5 bases and J dropped 4; count of bases not matched to a gene: 7. CDR3 and TCR beta VDJ profiling relied on a genomic DNA template. TCRdb called the reads again in MiXCR, with one record for every CDR3 protein. The sample lists more than 150,000 distinct CDR3 sequences; just over 45% were seen once. V is TRBV7-9 and J is TRBJ2-3, with 15 bases that match TRBD2. The sequence came from a human donor in good health. What was sequenced was sorted CD4+, CD8+, or CD8+CD57+ T cells (not recorded which) from PBMCs. In nucleotides, the CDR3 is TGTGCCAGCAGCCGGACTAGCGGGAGGGCCGGGGCAGATACGCAGTATTTT. It encodes CASSRTSGRAGADTQYF.